The 24 T cell receptor beta chains below were found in one sample sequenced in a study of blood T cell repertoires in COVID-19. This table comes from immunoSEQ multiplex PCR, and its TCRdb copy is limited to in-frame clones, with some not included. The top ten hold about 4.9% of the sample, which has tens of thousands of clones, 88% seen once. The sample consisted of peripheral blood. All receptors come from a woman in her 70s with active COVID-19.

The CDR3 is CASSPGTSGKQFF. CDR3 bases: TGCGCCAGCAGCCCAGGGACTAGCGGAAAGCAGTTCTTC. The chain carries TRBV5-1 and TRBJ2-1, with 11 bases aligning to TRBD2. This CDR3 region has 13 residues. V shed 4 bases and J 11 bases; nucleotides not matched to a gene: 5. CDR1 SGHRS and CDR2 YFSETQ come from the germline V gene.

This chain connects TRBV20-1 to TRBJ2-5, with 7 positions matching TRBD1. This CDR3 has 11 residues. CDR1 and CDR2 from the germline V gene are DFQATT and SNEGSKA (reference sequence). V was clipped by 4 bases and J by 4 bases; unmatched bases: 0. The CDR3 nucleotides read TGCAGTGCTAACAGGGGAGAGACCCAGTACTTC. This encodes CSANRGETQYF.

This chain links TRBV20-1 with TRBJ2-5; no clear D gene. V gave up 7 bases and J gave up 0 bases, with 6 bases separating them. Germline lookup yields CDR1 DFQATT and CDR2 SNEGSKA (reference sequence). The CDR3 is 11 amino acids. The CDR3 is CSGRHQETQYF. The CDR3 region has the DNA TGCAGTGGCAGGCACCAAGAGACCCAGTACTTC.

This clone showed up just a few times. The V gene is TRBV11-2, the J gene TRBJ1-5; no firm D call. The CDR3 has 14 amino acids. Germline V gives CDR1 SGHAT, CDR2 FQNNGV. V dropped 10 bases and J dropped 2 bases, with 15 bases sitting between them. The CDR3 DNA reads TGTGCCAACCGATACTGGACTTGCAATCAGCCCCAGCATTTT. It yields the protein CANRYWTCNQPQHF.

The chain employs TRBV13 and TRBJ2-6; D is uncertain. CDR3 size: 13 residues. The V and J ends lost 1 base and 4 bases respectively, with 2 bases between them. Germline V gives CDR1 PRHDT, CDR2 FYEKMQ (reference sequence). This chain's CDR3 is CASSLAGANVLTF. CDR3 bases: TGTGCCAGCAGCTTAGCAGGGGCCAACGTCCTGACTTTC.

This clone was detected once. One junction end disagrees with the germline gene, perhaps due to a read error. This CDR3 reads CASTFQGVETPNF. The CDR3 region has the DNA TGTGCCAGCACTTTTCAGGGGGTGGAAACCCCAAACTTC. The chain has TRBV12-3 or TRBV12-4 and TRBJ2-5; 7 bases agree with TRBD1. The CDR3 has 13 amino acids.

This sequence joins TRBV5-6 and TRBJ2-7, with TRBD2 matching over 8 bases. Germline-derived CDR1 and CDR2 are SGHDT and YYEEEE. The CDR3 extends over 17 amino acids. The V segment lost 0 bases and the J segment 0 bases; nucleotides outside the gene matches: 8. CDR3 loop: CASSLAMGGRSSYEQYF. The CDR3, as DNA: TGTGCCAGCAGCTTGGCGATGGGCGGGAGGAGCTCCTACGAGCAGTACTTC. The full variable domain, with the rest looked up from reference TRBV5-6 and TRBJ2-7, is DAGVTQSPTHLIKTRGQQVTLRCSPKSGHDTVSWYQQALGQGPQFIFQYYEEEERQRGNFPDRFSGHQFPNYSSELNVNALLLGDSALYLCASSLAMGGRSSYEQYFGPGTRLTVT.

The genes are TRBV6-5 and TRBJ1-2; D is perhaps TRBD1 (6 bases). Deletions cut 6 bases from V and 4 bases from J, with 15 bases between. CDR1 and CDR2 from the germline V gene are MNHEY and SVGAGI. The CDR3 totals 14 residues. The CDR3 nucleotides are TGTGCCAGCAGAAGAGGGGGGGGGATCTATGGCTACACCTTC. Translated: CASRRGGGIYGYTF.

The gene calls are TRBV7-9 and TRBJ1-1, with D uncertain. This CDR3 comprises 12 residues. Trimming pared 9 bases from V and 3 bases from J, leaving 11 bases between. CDR1 and CDR2 from the germline V gene are SEHNR and FQNEAQ (reference sequence). The CDR3 region has the DNA TGTGCCAGTAACAACCCTGACACTGAAGCTTTCTTT. Amino acids: CASNNPDTEAFF. The full variable domain, completed using reference TRBV7-9 and TRBJ1-1, is DTGVSQNPRHKITKRGQNVTFRCDPISEHNRLYWYRQTLGQGPEFLTYFQNEAQLEKSRLLSDRFSAERPKGSFSTLEIQRTEQGDSAMYLCASNNPDTEAFFGQGTRLTVV.

This clone appeared a single time. The chain employs TRBV6-5 and TRBJ1-2, with 7 bases aligning to TRBD1. The junction had 6 bases not matched to a gene; V was cut back by 8 bases and J by 3 bases. The CDR3 extends over 13 amino acids. The germline CDR1 and CDR2 sequences are MNHEY and SVGAGI. This chain's CDR3 is CASAVDRDYGYTF. CDR3 bases: TGTGCCAGCGCAGTTGACAGGGACTATGGCTACACCTTC.

V usage is TRBV7-7 and J usage is TRBJ1-4; 7 nucleotides agree with TRBD1. Germline V gives CDR1 SSHAT, CDR2 FNYEAQ (reference sequence). The CDR3 runs 15 residues. J was trimmed by 8 bases and V by 6 bases; bases with no gene match: 12. The CDR3 is CASSPNRGRGEKLFF. The CDR3 DNA reads TGTGCCAGCAGTCCTAACAGGGGCCGCGGAGAAAAACTGTTTTTT.

The chain is built from TRBV18 and TRBJ1-4, with a tentative D call TRBD1 (5 bases). V gave up 2 bases and J gave up 8 bases, with 9 bases separating them. The CDR3 sequence is 13 residues long. Germline V CDR1 and CDR2: KGHSH, LQKENI. CDR3 DNA: TGTGCCAGCTCACCAGGGGGGAGAGAAAAACTGTTTTTT. As protein: CASSPGGREKLFF.

The rearrangement uses TRBV25-1 and TRBJ1-1, with unresolved D. Trimming took off 5 bases at V and 1 base at J, with 8 bases between the two ends. The CDR3 covers 13 residues. Germline V lookup: CDR1 MGHDK, CDR2 SYGVNS. The CDR3, as DNA: TGTGCCAGCAGTCCGCGGGGGAACACTGAAGCTTTCTTT. Its translation: CASSPRGNTEAFF.

The CDR3 DNA sequence: TGTGCCAGCAGTTCCCAGACAGGGGTTGGAAACACCATATATTTT. This codes for CASSSQTGVGNTIYF. This rearrangement joins TRBV28 to TRBJ1-3, with 8 positions matching TRBD1. Germline loops: CDR1 MDHEN, CDR2 SYDVKM. V dropped 4 bases and J dropped 3; count of bases not matched to a gene: 5. CDR3 length: 15 residues.

The rearrangement uses TRBV27 and TRBJ1-2, with D uncertain. V dropped 5 bases and J dropped 4 bases, with 14 bases sitting between them. This CDR3 contains 14 residues. Germline CDR1 and CDR2: MNHEY and SMNVEV (reference sequence). The CDR3 DNA reads TGTGCCAGCAGTCACTGGGCCGATGGCTATGGCTACACCTTC. It is translated as CASSHWADGYGYTF.

This chain uses TRBV29-1 with TRBJ2-5; 7 positions match TRBD1. The trim removed 5 bases at V and 5 bases at J, leaving 17 bases unmatched. The CDR3 has 16 amino acids. CDR1 and CDR2 (germline): SQVTM, ANQGSEA. CDR3: CSVRTGLGILVETQYF. The CDR3 DNA is TGCAGCGTTAGGACAGGTTTGGGGATTCTAGTCGAGACCCAGTACTTC. The variable domain in full, completed from reference TRBV29-1 and TRBJ2-5, reads SAVISQKPSRDICQRGTSLTIQCQVDSQVTMMFWYRQQPGQSLTLIATANQGSEATYESGFVIDKFPISRPNLTFSTLTVSNMSPEDSSIYLCSVRTGLGILVETQYFGPGTRLLVL.

This rearrangement joins TRBV7-9 to TRBJ1-2, with D unresolved. The germline CDR1 and CDR2 sequences are SEHNR and FQNEAQ (reference sequence). V lost 0 bases, J lost 8 bases, and 7 bases lay in between. This CDR3 is built from 12 residues. The CDR3 nucleotides are TGTGCCAGCAGCTTAGCCGGCGGAGGCTACACCTTC. It codes for CASSLAGGGYTF. The full variable domain, rest sourced from reference TRBV7-9 and TRBJ1-2, is DTGVSQNPRHKITKRGQNVTFRCDPISEHNRLYWYRQTLGQGPEFLTYFQNEAQLEKSRLLSDRFSAERPKGSFSTLEIQRTEQGDSAMYLCASSLAGGGYTFGSGTRLTVV.

Here the CDR3 DNA reads TGTGCCAGCAGTAGGGGACTAGCGGGGGGTTCGCTAGCCAAAAACATTCAGTACTTC. This codes for CASSRGLAGGSLAKNIQYF. This chain uses TRBV2 with TRBJ2-4; 15 positions agree with TRBD2. Per the germline V gene, CDR1 is SNHLY and CDR2 is FYNNEI. Trimming at V came to 5 bases and at J to 0 bases, leaving 8 bases not matched to a gene. The CDR3 spans 19 residues.

The J gene is TRBJ1-6, the V gene TRBV7-2; unclear D gene. V shed 3 bases and J shed 10 bases, with 13 bases lying between them. The CDR3 length is 14 residues. Germline V gene data show CDR1 as SGHTA and CDR2 as FQGNSA. CDR3 sequence reads: CASSLQVGGSPLHF. CDR3 sequence (DNA): TGTGCCAGCAGCTTGCAGGTTGGAGGCTCACCCCTCCACTTT.

This clone was recorded once. The chain joins TRBV5-4 to TRBJ1-3; 9 bases agree with TRBD1. Looked up from germline, CDR1 is SGHNT and CDR2 is YYREEE (reference sequence). V lost 0 bases to trimming and J lost 2 bases; unmatched junction nucleotides: 6. The CDR3 totals 17 residues. The CDR3 DNA reads as TGTGCCAGCAGCTTGGGTGGGGACAGGGCGGCTGGAAACACCATATATTTT. Translated: CASSLGGDRAAGNTIYF.

This clone was recorded only once. This chain joins TRBV19 and TRBJ2-3; TRBD1 aligns across 8 bases. The CDR3 has 14 amino acids. CDR1 and CDR2 from the germline V gene are LNHDA and SQIVND (reference sequence). The V gene end was trimmed by 7 bases and the J gene end by 0 bases; junction bases not matched to a gene: 3. CDR3 protein: CASKRTGSTDTQYF. CDR3 nucleotide sequence: TGTGCCAGTAAGCGGACAGGGAGCACAGATACGCAGTATTTT. Full variable domain (missing parts from reference TRBV19 and TRBJ2-3): DGGITQSPKYLFRKEGQNVTLSCEQNLNHDAMYWYRQDPGQGLRLIYYSQIVNDFQKGDIAEGYSVSREKKESFPLTVTSAQKNPTAFYLCASKRTGSTDTQYFGPGTRLTVL.

This sequence joins TRBV3-1 (or the pseudogene TRBV3-2) and TRBJ1-1, with 8 bases that match TRBD1. Trimming at V came to 6 bases and at J to 1 base, leaving 4 bases not matched to a gene. The CDR3 loop spans 14 amino acids. CDR1 and CDR2 (germline): LGHDT, YNNKEL (reference sequence). CDR3 nucleotide sequence: TGTGCCAGCAGGGCCGGACAGGGGAACACTGAAGCTTTCTTT. It specifies CASRAGQGNTEAFF.

The chain is built from TRBV5-6 and TRBJ1-1; a possible D gene is TRBD1 (5 bases). Germline V gene lookup returns CDR1 SGHDT and CDR2 YYEEEE. Trimming removed 8 bases at V and 4 bases at J, with 15 bases between. This CDR3 comprises 13 residues. CDR3 sequence reads: CASRIPGSTEAFF. In DNA form, the CDR3 reads TGTGCCAGTCGAATTCCAGGGTCCACTGAAGCTTTCTTT.

This clone was recorded only once. The rearrangement joins TRBV7-2 to TRBJ1-1; possibly TRBD1 for D (6 bases). The germline V gene has CDR1 SGHTA and CDR2 FQGNSA. V dropped 6 bases and J dropped 1 base, with 9 bases sitting between them. This CDR3 contains 13 residues. The CDR3: CASRAGENTEAFF. Written as DNA, the CDR3 is TGTGCCAGCAGGGCAGGGGAGAACACTGAAGCTTTCTTT.